What follows is one TCR beta chain and its context. This specimen belongs to a study of shared clonotypes between healthy human individuals. TCRdb's table, derived via immunoSEQ multiplex PCR, lists solely in-frame clones and lacks some. The table has about 700,000 clones, approximately 79% seen once. The healthy adult donors were HIV-negative and reported no recent acute infections or vaccinations. J lost 8 bases, V lost 3 bases, and 2 bases had no gene match. This CDR3 is 13 amino acids long. Germline V gene lookup returns CDR1 MDHEN and CDR2 SYDVKM. Sequencing was carried out using memory CD4+ T cells sorted from blood. This sample's subset: CD45RA-negative fraction. This sequence originates from a woman in her 30s in good health. The rearrangement uses TRBV28 and TRBJ1-4; 8 positions match TRBD1. As DNA, the CDR3 is TGTGCCAGCAGTTTTGACAGGGGCGAAAAACTGTTTTTT. This translates into CASSFDRGEKLFF.